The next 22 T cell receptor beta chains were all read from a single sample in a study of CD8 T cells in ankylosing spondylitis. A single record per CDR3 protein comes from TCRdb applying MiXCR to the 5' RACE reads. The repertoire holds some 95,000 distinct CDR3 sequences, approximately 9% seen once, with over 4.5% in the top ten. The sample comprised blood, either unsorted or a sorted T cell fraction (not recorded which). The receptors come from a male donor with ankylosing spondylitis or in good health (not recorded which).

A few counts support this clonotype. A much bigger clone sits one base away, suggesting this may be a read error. In nucleotides, the CDR3 is TGCTGTGCTAGAGGCGGAGGGGCCATGATTAACACTGAAGCTTTCTTT. This sequence encodes CCARGGGAMINTEAFF. The V gene is TRBV20-1, the J gene TRBJ1-1, with D possibly being TRBD1 (5 bases). This CDR3 spans 16 amino acids. CDR1 and CDR2 from the germline V gene are DFQATT and SNEGSKA (reference sequence).

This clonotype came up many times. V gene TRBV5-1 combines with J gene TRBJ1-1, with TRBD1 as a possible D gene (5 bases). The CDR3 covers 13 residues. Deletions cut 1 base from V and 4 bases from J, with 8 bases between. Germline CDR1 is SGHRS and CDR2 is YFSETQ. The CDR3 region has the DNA TGCGCCAGCAGCTTGTATGGGGGCACTGAAGCTTTCTTT. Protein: CASSLYGGTEAFF.

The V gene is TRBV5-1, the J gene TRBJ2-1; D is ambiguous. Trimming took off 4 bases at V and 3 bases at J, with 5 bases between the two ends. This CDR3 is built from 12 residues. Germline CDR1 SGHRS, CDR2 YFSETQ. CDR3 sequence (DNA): TGCGCCAGCAGCATGAACTACAATGAGCAGTTCTTC. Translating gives CASSMNYNEQFF.

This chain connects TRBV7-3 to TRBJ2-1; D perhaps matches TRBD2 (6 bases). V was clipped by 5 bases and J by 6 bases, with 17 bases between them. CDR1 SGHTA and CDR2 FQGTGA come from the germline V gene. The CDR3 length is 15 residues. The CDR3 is CASSLGGQGRNEQFF. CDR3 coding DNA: TGTGCCAGCAGCCTCGGAGGGCAGGGACGCAATGAGCAGTTCTTC. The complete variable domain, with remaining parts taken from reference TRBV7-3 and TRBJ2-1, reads GAGVSQTPSNKVTEKGKYVELRCDPISGHTALYWYRQSLGQGPEFLIYFQGTGAADDSGLPNDRFFAVRPEGSVSTLKIQRTERGDSAVYLCASSLGGQGRNEQFFGPGTRLTVL.

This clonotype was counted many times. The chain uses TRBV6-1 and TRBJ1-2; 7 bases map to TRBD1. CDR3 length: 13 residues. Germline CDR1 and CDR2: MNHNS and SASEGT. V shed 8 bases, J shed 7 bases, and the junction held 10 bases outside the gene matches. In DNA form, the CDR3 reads TGTGCCAGCGAGACAGGGAGGTTTGGTGGCTACACCTTC. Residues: CASETGRFGGYTF.

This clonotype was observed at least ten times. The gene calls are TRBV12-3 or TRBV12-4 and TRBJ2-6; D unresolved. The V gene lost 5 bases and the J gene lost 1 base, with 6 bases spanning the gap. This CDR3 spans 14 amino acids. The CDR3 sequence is CASSLGSGANVLTF. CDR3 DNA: TGTGCCAGCAGTCTAGGGTCTGGGGCCAACGTCCTGACTTTC.

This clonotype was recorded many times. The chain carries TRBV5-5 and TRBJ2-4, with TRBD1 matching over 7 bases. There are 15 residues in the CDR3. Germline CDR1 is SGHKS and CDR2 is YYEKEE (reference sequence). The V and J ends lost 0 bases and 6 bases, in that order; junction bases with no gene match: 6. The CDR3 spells CASSLEPTGRNIQYF. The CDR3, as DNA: TGTGCCAGCAGCTTGGAACCGACAGGGCGAAACATTCAGTACTTC.

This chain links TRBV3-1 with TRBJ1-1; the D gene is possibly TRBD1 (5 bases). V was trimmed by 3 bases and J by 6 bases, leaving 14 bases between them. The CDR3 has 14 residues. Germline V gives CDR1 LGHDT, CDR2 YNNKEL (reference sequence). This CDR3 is CASSQGMRDAEAFF. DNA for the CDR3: TGTGCCAGCAGCCAGGGTATGAGGGACGCTGAAGCTTTCTTT.

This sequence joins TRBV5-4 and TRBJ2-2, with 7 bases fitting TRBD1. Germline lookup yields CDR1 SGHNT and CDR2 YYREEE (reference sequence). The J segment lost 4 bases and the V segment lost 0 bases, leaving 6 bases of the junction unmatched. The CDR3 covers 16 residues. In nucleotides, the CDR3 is TGTGCCAGCAGCTTGGATGACAGGGTGCGCACCGGGGAGCTGTTTTTT. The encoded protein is CASSLDDRVRTGELFF.

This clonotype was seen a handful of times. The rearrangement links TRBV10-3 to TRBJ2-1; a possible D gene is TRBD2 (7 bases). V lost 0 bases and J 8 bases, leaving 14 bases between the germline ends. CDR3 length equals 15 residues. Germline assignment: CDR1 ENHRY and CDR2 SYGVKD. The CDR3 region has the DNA TGTGCCATCAGTGAGTCGGGGGGGGCAACGGATGAGCAGTTCTTC. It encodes CAISESGGATDEQFF.

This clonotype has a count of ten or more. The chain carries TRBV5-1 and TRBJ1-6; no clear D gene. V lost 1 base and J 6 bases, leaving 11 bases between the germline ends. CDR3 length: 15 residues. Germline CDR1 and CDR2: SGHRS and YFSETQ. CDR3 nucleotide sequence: TGCGCCAGCAGCTTGTTTTTGGGCTCTAATTCACCCCTCCACTTT. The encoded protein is CASSLFLGSNSPLHF.

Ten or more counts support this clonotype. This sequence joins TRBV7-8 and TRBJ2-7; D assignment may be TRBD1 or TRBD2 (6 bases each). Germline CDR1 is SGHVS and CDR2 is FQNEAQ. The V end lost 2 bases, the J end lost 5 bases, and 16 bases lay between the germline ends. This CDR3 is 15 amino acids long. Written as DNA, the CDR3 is TGTGCCAGCAGCTTACTCGGGGGCGGTTCCCACGAGCAGTACTTC. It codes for CASSLLGGGSHEQYF.

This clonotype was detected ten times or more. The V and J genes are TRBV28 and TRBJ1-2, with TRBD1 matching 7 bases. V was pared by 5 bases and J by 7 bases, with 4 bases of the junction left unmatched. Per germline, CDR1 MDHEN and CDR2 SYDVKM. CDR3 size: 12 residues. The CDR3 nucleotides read TGTGCCAGCAGTCTGACAGGGTCTGGCTACACCTTC. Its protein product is CASSLTGSGYTF.

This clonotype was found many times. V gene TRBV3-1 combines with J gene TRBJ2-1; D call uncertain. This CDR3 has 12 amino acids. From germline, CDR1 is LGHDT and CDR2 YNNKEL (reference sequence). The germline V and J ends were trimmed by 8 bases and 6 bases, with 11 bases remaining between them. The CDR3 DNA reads TGTGCCAGCGCTAGGCAAACCAATGAGCAGTTCTTC. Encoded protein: CASARQTNEQFF.

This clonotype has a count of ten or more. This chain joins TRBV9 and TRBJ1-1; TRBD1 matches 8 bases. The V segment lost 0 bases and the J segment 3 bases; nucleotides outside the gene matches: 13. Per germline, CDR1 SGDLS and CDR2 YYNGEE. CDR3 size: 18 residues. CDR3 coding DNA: TGTGCCAGCAGCGTAGCTACGCGGTGGACAGGGAAGGACACTGAAGCTTTCTTT. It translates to CASSVATRWTGKDTEAFF.

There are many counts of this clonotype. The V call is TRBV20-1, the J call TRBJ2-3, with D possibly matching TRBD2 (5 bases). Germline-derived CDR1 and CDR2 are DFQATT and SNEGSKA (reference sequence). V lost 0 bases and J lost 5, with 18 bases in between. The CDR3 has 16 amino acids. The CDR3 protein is CSARDGAGRGRDTQYF. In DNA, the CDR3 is TGCAGTGCTAGAGATGGTGCCGGCCGGGGTAGAGATACGCAGTATTTT.

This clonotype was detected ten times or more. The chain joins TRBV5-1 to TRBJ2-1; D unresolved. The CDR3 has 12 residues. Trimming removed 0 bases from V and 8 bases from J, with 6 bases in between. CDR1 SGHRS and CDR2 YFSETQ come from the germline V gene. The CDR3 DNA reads TGCGCCAGCAGCTTGGAAGGGTATGAGCAGTTCTTC. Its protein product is CASSLEGYEQFF.

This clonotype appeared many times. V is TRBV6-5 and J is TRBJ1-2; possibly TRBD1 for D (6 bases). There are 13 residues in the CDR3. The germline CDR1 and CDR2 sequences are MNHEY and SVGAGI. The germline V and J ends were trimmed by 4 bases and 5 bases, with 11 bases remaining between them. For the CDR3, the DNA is TGTGCCAGCAGTTTCCAGGGGCCTTATGGCTACACCTTC. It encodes CASSFQGPYGYTF.

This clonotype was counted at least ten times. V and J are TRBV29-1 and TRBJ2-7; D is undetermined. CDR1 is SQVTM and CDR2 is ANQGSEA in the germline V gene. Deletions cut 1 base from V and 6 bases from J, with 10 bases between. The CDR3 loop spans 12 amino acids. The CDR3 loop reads CSVEVGSGEQYF. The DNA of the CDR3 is TGCAGCGTTGAAGTAGGATCGGGCGAGCAGTACTTC.

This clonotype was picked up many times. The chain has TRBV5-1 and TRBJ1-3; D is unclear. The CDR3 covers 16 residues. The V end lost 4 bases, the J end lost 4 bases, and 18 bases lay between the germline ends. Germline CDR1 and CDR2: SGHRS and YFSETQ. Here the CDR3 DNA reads TGCGCCAGCAGCCCTCGGATCCCCGGGCCCGGAAACACCATATATTTT. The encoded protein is CASSPRIPGPGNTIYF.

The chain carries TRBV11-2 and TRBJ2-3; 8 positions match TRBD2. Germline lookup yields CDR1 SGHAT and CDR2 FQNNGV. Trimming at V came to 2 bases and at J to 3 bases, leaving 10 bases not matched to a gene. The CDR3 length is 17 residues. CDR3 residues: CASSLFRRGEATDTQYF. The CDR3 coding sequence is TGTGCCAGCAGCTTATTCAGGCGGGGGGAGGCAACAGATACGCAGTATTTT.

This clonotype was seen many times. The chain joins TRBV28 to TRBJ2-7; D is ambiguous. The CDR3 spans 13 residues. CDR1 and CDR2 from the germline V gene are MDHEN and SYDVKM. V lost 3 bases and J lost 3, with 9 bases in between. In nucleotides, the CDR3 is TGTGCCAGCAGTTTGGCAGCGAACTACGAGCAGTACTTC. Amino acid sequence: CASSLAANYEQYF.